The 7 T cell receptor beta chains below were found in one sample sequenced in a study of blood T cell repertoires in COVID-19. Clones were sequenced by immunoSEQ multiplex PCR, and TCRdb holds only the in-frame ones, with some missing. Counted here are 100,000 to 150,000 clones, about four fifths occurring once; the ten biggest clones make up around an eighth. The sample taken for sequencing was peripheral blood. The receptor source for this set is a woman in her 30s who had recovered from COVID-19.

This sequence joins TRBV19 and TRBJ2-1; 11 nucleotides line up with TRBD2. With V trimmed by 5 bases and J by 0 bases, 6 bases remained unmatched. This CDR3 spans 17 amino acids. Germline V gives CDR1 LNHDA, CDR2 SQIVND (reference sequence). The CDR3 DNA sequence: TGTGCCAGTAGTCCAAGACTAGCGGGGTCCTCCTACAATGAGCAGTTCTTC. Translated: CASSPRLAGSSYNEQFF.

The chain combines TRBV20-1 with TRBJ2-1, with a possible D match to TRBD2 (6 bases). Germline CDR1 DFQATT, CDR2 SNEGSKA (reference sequence). The CDR3 contains 14 residues. V lost 3 bases to trimming and J lost 4 bases, with 13 bases between them. The DNA of the CDR3 is TGCAGTGCTAGTGATAGCGGAGATTACAATGAGCAGTTCTTC. Translating gives CSASDSGDYNEQFF.

Only a few counts were recorded for this clone. The V call is TRBV11-1, the J call TRBJ2-7; 9 positions agree with TRBD2. Germline V gene sequence: CDR1 SGHAT, CDR2 FQDESV (reference sequence). Trimming at V came to 0 bases and at J to 3 bases, leaving 6 bases not matched to a gene. There are 16 residues in the CDR3. As DNA, the CDR3 is TGTGCCAGCAGCTTAGCCGGGGGGACTAGCAGCTACGAGCAGTACTTC. Its protein is CASSLAGGTSSYEQYF.

The chain links TRBV18 to TRBJ1-1, with D uncertain. From germline, CDR1 is KGHSH and CDR2 LQKENI. Trimming removed 3 bases at V and 3 bases at J, with 14 bases between. This CDR3 has 15 residues. CDR3 sequence: CASSPSGQRDTEAFF. CDR3 DNA sequence: TGTGCCAGCTCACCCTCTGGGCAGCGGGACACTGAAGCTTTCTTT.

The sample holds one count of this clone. CDR3 sequence reads: CASARGSYGYTF. In nucleotides, the CDR3 is TGTGCCAGCGCTAGGGGCAGCTATGGCTACACCTTC. This rearrangement joins TRBV3-1 (or the pseudogene TRBV3-2) to TRBJ1-2; a weak D match, TRBD1 (5 bases). The CDR3 runs to 12 residues. Germline CDR1 and CDR2: LGHDT and YNNKEL (reference sequence). Trimming cost V 8 bases and J 4 bases, with 11 bases left between them.

The V and J genes are TRBV19 and TRBJ2-7; unclear D gene. Germline values: CDR1 LNHDA, CDR2 SQIVND (reference sequence). The CDR3 extends over 14 amino acids. V was pared by 3 bases and J by 5 bases, with 14 bases between. DNA of the CDR3: TGTGCCAGTAGTATGGCAGGTACCCAGGACGAGCAGTACTTC. This sequence encodes CASSMAGTQDEQYF.

The chain employs TRBV5-1 and TRBJ1-1; no firm D call. The germline V gene encodes CDR1 SGHRS and CDR2 YFSETQ. This CDR3 has 15 amino acids. The ends were cut back, 0 bases at V and 1 base at J, with 10 bases in the middle. The CDR3 spells CASSLEGAGNTEAFF. DNA for the CDR3: TGCGCCAGCAGCTTGGAGGGAGCAGGGAACACTGAAGCTTTCTTT.